Presented here are 17 T cell receptor beta chains from one specimen sequenced in a study of shared clonotypes between healthy human individuals. This table comes from immunoSEQ multiplex PCR, and its TCRdb copy is limited to in-frame clones, with some not included. Of hundreds of thousands of clones detected, around 76% appear once; the ten largest clones hold 12%. Sequencing was carried out using PBMCs. The receptor source for this set is a woman aged 40 to 50 in good health. Some clones in this sample may be carry-over from other donors' samples.

Here the CDR3 DNA reads TGTGCCAGCAGAGAGCGAGGTGGGCAATTTAATGGCTACACCTTC. Protein product: CASRERGGQFNGYTF. The chain is built from TRBV28 and TRBJ1-2; D gene ambiguous. The CDR3 has 15 residues. CDR1 MDHEN and CDR2 SYDVKM come from the germline V gene. The germline V and J ends were trimmed by 6 bases and 6 bases, with 20 bases remaining between them.

The chain joins TRBV10-3 to TRBJ2-1, with TRBD1 identical over 11 bases. The CDR3 runs to 15 residues. V trimming: 8 bases; J trimming: 5 bases; junction bases outside the gene matches: 8. Germline assignment: CDR1 ENHRY and CDR2 SYGVKD. CDR3 protein: CAIGQGTGGHNEQFF. CDR3 sequence (DNA): TGTGCCATCGGCCAGGGGACAGGGGGACACAATGAGCAGTTCTTC.

The chain combines TRBV10-1 with TRBJ2-1, with D tentatively TRBD2 (6 bases). Germline CDR1 reads WNHNN; CDR2 reads SYGVQD (reference sequence). This CDR3 has 13 amino acids. The V gene lost 4 bases and the J gene lost 6 bases, with 10 bases spanning the gap. In nucleotides, the CDR3 is TGCGCCAGCAGTGGGCTGGGAGGCAATGAGCAGTTCTTC. Its translation: CASSGLGGNEQFF.

This clone was seen more than once but under ten times. At the DNA level, this CDR3 is encoded by other sequences in the same sample as well. V is TRBV7-6 and J is TRBJ2-5; no definite D call. The germline V and J ends were trimmed by 3 bases and 1 base, with 3 bases remaining between them. The CDR3 length is 12 residues. CDR1 SGHVS and CDR2 FNYEAQ come from the germline V gene. CDR3 sequence reads: CASSLFQETQYF. In nucleotides, the CDR3 is TGTGCCAGCAGCTTGTTCCAAGAGACCCAGTACTTC. Complete variable domain (other parts from reference TRBV7-6 and TRBJ2-5): GAGVSQSPRYKVTKRGQDVALRCDPISGHVSLYWYRQALGQGPEFLTYFNYEAQQDKSGLPNDRFSAERPEGSISTLTIQRTEQRDSAMYRCASSLFQETQYFGPGTRLLVL.

This clone was picked up a small number of times. The chain employs TRBV7-9 and TRBJ1-2, with 7 positions matching TRBD1. The CDR3 totals 13 residues. J lost 3 bases, V lost 6 bases, and 4 bases had no gene match. Germline CDR1 is SEHNR and CDR2 is FQNEAQ (reference sequence). The CDR3 DNA is TGTGCCAGCAGTCGAGGGACAGACTATGGCTACACCTTC. Encoded protein: CASSRGTDYGYTF.

This chain connects TRBV2 to TRBJ2-1; 9 nucleotides align to TRBD2. This CDR3 has 15 amino acids. Germline loops: CDR1 SNHLY, CDR2 FYNNEI. The V gene end was trimmed by 6 bases and the J gene end by 0 bases; junction bases not matched to a gene: 3. The CDR3 bases are TGTGCCAGCAGAATTAGCGGGAGCTCCTACAATGAGCAGTTCTTC. This translates into CASRISGSSYNEQFF.

This chain uses TRBV7-7 with TRBJ2-2; 8 bases map to TRBD2. Germline V CDR1 and CDR2: SSHAT, FNYEAQ (reference sequence). V shed 2 bases, J shed 7 bases, and the junction held 9 bases outside the gene matches. The CDR3 spans 16 residues. The CDR3 sequence: CASSLMAGGYSGELFF. DNA of the CDR3: TGTGCCAGCAGCTTAATGGCGGGAGGTTACAGCGGGGAGCTGTTTTTT.

This chain links TRBV28 with TRBJ2-4; D is possibly TRBD1 (5 bases). From germline, CDR1 is MDHEN and CDR2 SYDVKM. CDR3 length equals 14 residues. Trimming removed 3 bases from V and 7 bases from J, with 13 bases in between. As DNA, the CDR3 is TGTGCCAGCAGTTTCCCACAGGTCGAGAACATTCAGTACTTC. Its protein is CASSFPQVENIQYF.

Details on this clone: A far larger clone is one base from this, pointing to a likely read error. As the CDR3 is not closed by the conserved phenylalanine or tryptophan, this likely results from a read error. The V call is TRBV30, the J call TRBJ1-2, with TRBD1 identical over 8 bases. CDR3 length: 13 residues. CDR1 GTSNPN and CDR2 SVGIG come from the germline V gene (reference sequence). V was clipped by 1 base and J by 8 bases; unmatched bases: 6. CDR3 sequence reads: CAWSADRVKGYTL. The CDR3 coding sequence is TGTGCCTGGAGTGCGGACAGGGTAAAAGGCTACACCCTC.

CDR3 protein: CASTQLRDGRTEAFF. DNA for the CDR3: TGTGCCAGCACTCAACTCCGGGACGGGCGCACTGAAGCTTTCTTT. The V and J genes are TRBV28 and TRBJ1-1; a weak D match, TRBD1 (5 bases). The CDR3 is made up of 15 amino acids. From germline, CDR1 is MDHEN and CDR2 SYDVKM. Deletions cut 7 bases from V and 4 bases from J, with 19 bases between.

The rearrangement uses TRBV15 and TRBJ2-3, with a tentative D call TRBD1 (5 bases). CDR3 length equals 16 residues. Germline lookup yields CDR1 LNHNV and CDR2 YYDKDF (reference sequence). Trimming cost V 1 base and J 4 bases, with 15 bases left between them. CDR3 bases: TGTGCCACCAGCAGAGGGTGGGGTGTGGGGCCAGATACGCAGTATTTT. Its protein is CATSRGWGVGPDTQYF.

The CDR3 DNA reads TGTGCCAGCGGCAGGGACAGACCTTTGAACACTGAAGCTTTCTTT. This sequence encodes CASGRDRPLNTEAFF. This sequence joins TRBV28 and TRBJ1-1, with 7 bases fitting TRBD1. Looked up from germline, CDR1 is MDHEN and CDR2 is SYDVKM. V was pared by 8 bases and J by 0 bases, with 9 bases of the junction left unmatched. The CDR3 runs 15 residues. Using reference TRBV28 and TRBJ1-1 for the parts outside the CDR3, the full variable domain is DVKVTQSSRYLVKRTGEKVFLECVQDMDHENMFWYRQDPGLGLRLIYFSYDVKMKEKGDIPEGYSVSREKKERFSLILESASTNQTSMYLCASGRDRPLNTEAFFGQGTRLTVV.

As for this clone: One junction end disagrees with the germline gene, perhaps due to a read error. This rearrangement joins TRBV7-2 to TRBJ1-2; D is possibly TRBD1 (5 bases). Germline V CDR1 and CDR2: SGHTA, FQGNSA. This CDR3 has 15 residues. The CDR3 reads CASGLESGGGGGYTF. The DNA for the CDR3 is TGTGCCAGCGGCTTAGAGAGCGGGGGAGGCGGTGGCTACACCTTC.

The chain has TRBV5-1 and TRBJ1-1, with TRBD1 identical over 11 bases. Germline lookup yields CDR1 SGHRS and CDR2 YFSETQ. The CDR3 runs to 15 residues. J lost 7 bases, V lost 4 bases, and 9 bases had no gene match. The chain's CDR3 is CASSPRTGGPSEAFF. The CDR3 DNA sequence: TGCGCCAGCAGCCCCCGGACAGGGGGCCCCAGTGAAGCTTTCTTT.

This sequence joins TRBV15 and TRBJ1-4; 7 bases match TRBD1. Trimming took 0 bases from V and 6 from J; bases not matched to a gene: 4. Germline CDR1 LNHNV, CDR2 YYDKDF (reference sequence). The CDR3 length is 15 residues. DNA of the CDR3: TGTGCCACCAGCAGAGATAAGGGGGCGGATGAAAAACTGTTTTTT. It is translated as CATSRDKGADEKLFF. The variable domain in full, completed from reference TRBV15 and TRBJ1-4, reads DAMVIQNPRYQVTQFGKPVTLSCSQTLNHNVMYWYQQKSSQAPKLLFHYYDKDFNNEADTPDNFQSRRPNTSFCFLDIRSPGLGDTAMYLCATSRDKGADEKLFFGSGTQLSVL.

This clone was seen just once. The chain employs TRBV13 and TRBJ1-5; D perhaps matches TRBD1 (6 bases). This CDR3 comprises 14 residues. In germline, CDR1 is PRHDT, CDR2 FYEKMQ (reference sequence). V was pared by 6 bases and J by 5 bases, with 14 bases between. CDR3 protein: CASSELDSDQPQHF. The CDR3, as DNA: TGTGCCAGCAGTGAATTGGACAGCGATCAGCCCCAGCATTTT.

The V and J genes are TRBV5-8 and TRBJ1-5, with a possible D match to TRBD1 (5 bases). There are 13 residues in the CDR3. In germline, CDR1 is SGHTS, CDR2 YDEGEE. Trimming took off 4 bases at V and 2 bases at J, with 7 bases between the two ends. CDR3 residues: CASSTRGNQPQHF. The CDR3 DNA reads TGTGCCAGCAGCACCAGGGGCAATCAGCCCCAGCATTTT.